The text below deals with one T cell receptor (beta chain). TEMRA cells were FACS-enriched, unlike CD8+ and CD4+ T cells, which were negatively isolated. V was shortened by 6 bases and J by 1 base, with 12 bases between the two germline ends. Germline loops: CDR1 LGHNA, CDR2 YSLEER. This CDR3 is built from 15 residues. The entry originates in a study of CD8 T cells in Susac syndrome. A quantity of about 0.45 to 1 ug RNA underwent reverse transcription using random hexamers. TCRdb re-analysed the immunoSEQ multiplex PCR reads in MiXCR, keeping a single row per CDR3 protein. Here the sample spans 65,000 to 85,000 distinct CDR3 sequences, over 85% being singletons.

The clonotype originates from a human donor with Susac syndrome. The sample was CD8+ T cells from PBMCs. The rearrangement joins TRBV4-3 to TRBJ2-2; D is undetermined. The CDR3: CASRPYLGNTGELFF. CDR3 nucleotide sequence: TGCGCCAGCAGGCCTTACCTTGGGAACACCGGGGAGCTGTTTTTT.